A single sample is the source of the 27 T cell receptor beta chains below, sequenced in a study of blood T cell repertoires in COVID-19. Profiled with immunoSEQ multiplex PCR; TCRdb holds only in-frame clones, not every one. The sample carries about 350,000 clones, around 88% recorded once. The sequenced material came from peripheral blood. Receptors originate from an older woman with COVID-19, enrolled during active disease.

The CDR3 region is CASSIGSIFYEQYF. In DNA, the CDR3 is TGTGCCAGTAGTATCGGGAGCATATTCTACGAGCAGTACTTC. This chain links TRBV19 with TRBJ2-7; tentative D call: TRBD2 (6 bases). Trimming took off 3 bases at V and 3 bases at J, with 12 bases between the two ends. The CDR3 contains 14 residues. Per germline, CDR1 LNHDA and CDR2 SQIVND (reference sequence).

The genes are TRBV27 and TRBJ1-2; 9 bases agree with TRBD1. Germline-derived CDR1 and CDR2 are MNHEY and SMNVEV (reference sequence). This CDR3 has 14 amino acids. Germline trimming cut 6 bases from V and 5 bases from J; bases unmatched to any gene: 7. CDR3 DNA sequence: TGTGCCAGCAGCTACACCGGACAGGGGTATGGCTACACCTTC. It translates to CASSYTGQGYGYTF.

The V gene is TRBV7-8, the J gene TRBJ2-1; TRBD1 matches 9 bases. The CDR3 length is 16 residues. Losses at the gene ends were 5 bases for V and 4 bases for J; bases not matched to a gene: 9. The V gene's germline CDR1 is SGHVS and CDR2 FQNEAQ. The CDR3 sequence: CASSLQGASLYNEQFF. CDR3 DNA sequence: TGTGCCAGCAGCCTACAGGGGGCGAGTCTTTACAATGAGCAGTTCTTC.

The rearrangement uses TRBV27 and TRBJ2-1; TRBD1 might be the D (6 bases). The CDR3 is 16 residues long. Germline CDR1 and CDR2: MNHEY and SMNVEV (reference sequence). V gave up 5 bases and J gave up 4 bases, with 18 bases separating them. The CDR3, as DNA: TGTGCCAGCAGTACTCTCTCCGGGACAAATTACAATGAGCAGTTCTTC. It translates to CASSTLSGTNYNEQFF.

This chain links TRBV13 with TRBJ2-7, with 8 bases identical to TRBD2. Germline trimming cut 1 base from V and 2 bases from J; bases unmatched to any gene: 4. CDR3 length: 15 residues. CDR1 is PRHDT and CDR2 is FYEKMQ in the germline V gene (reference sequence). This CDR3 is CASSLVSGGAYEQYF. For the CDR3, the DNA is TGTGCCAGCAGCTTAGTTTCGGGGGGGGCCTACGAGCAGTACTTC.

The chain employs TRBV30 and TRBJ1-1; D uncertain. There are 15 residues in the CDR3. The V gene's germline CDR1 is GTSNPN and CDR2 SVGIG (reference sequence). This CDR3 is CAQTGRAGVVTEAFF. CDR3 coding DNA: TGTGCGCAAACGGGGAGGGCCGGGGTTGTCACTGAAGCTTTCTTT. The variable domain in full, with the rest retrieved from reference TRBV30 and TRBJ1-1, is SQTIHQWPATLVQPVGSPLSLECTVEGTSNPNLYWYRQAAGRGLQLLFYSVGIGQISSEVPQNLSASRPQDRQFILSSKKLLLSDSGFYLCAQTGRAGVVTEAFFGQGTRLTVV.

The chain joins TRBV9 to TRBJ2-7, with 10 positions matching TRBD2. Germline CDR1 SGDLS, CDR2 YYNGEE. After removal of 0 bases from V and 6 bases from J, the junction contained 3 bases not matched to a gene. CDR3 length: 14 amino acids. CDR3 in DNA: TGTGCCAGCAGCGTAGTAGCGGGGGGCCCCGAGCAGTACTTC. Protein product: CASSVVAGGPEQYF.

The chain joins TRBV12-3 or TRBV12-4 to TRBJ2-3; unclear D gene. The V and J ends lost 6 bases and 8 bases respectively, with 9 bases between them. The CDR3 consists of 11 residues. The CDR3 here is CASSTRITQYF. In DNA, the CDR3 is TGTGCCAGCAGCACTCGCATTACGCAGTATTTT.

The rearrangement uses TRBV27 and TRBJ2-5; TRBD1 matches 10 bases. Germline V CDR1 and CDR2: MNHEY, SMNVEV (reference sequence). CDR3 length equals 18 residues. The trim removed 4 bases at V and 5 bases at J, leaving 16 bases unmatched. The CDR3 loop is CASSSSPVRDRGGETQYF. CDR3 in DNA: TGTGCCAGCAGTTCCTCCCCGGTTCGGGACAGGGGTGGTGAGACCCAGTACTTC.

This sequence joins TRBV28 and TRBJ2-7, with 9 bases that match TRBD1. In germline, CDR1 is MDHEN, CDR2 SYDVKM. This CDR3 is built from 16 residues. V dropped 7 bases and J dropped 2; count of bases not matched to a gene: 12. Here the CDR3 DNA reads TGTGCCAGCAACTCCCCAGGACAGGGGTTACCCTACGAGCAGTACTTC. Translation: CASNSPGQGLPYEQYF.

This chain joins TRBV18 and TRBJ1-4; D is possibly TRBD1 (5 bases). CDR3 length: 14 residues. V was cut by 5 bases and J by 4 bases, with 11 bases left in between. Looked up from germline, CDR1 is KGHSH and CDR2 is LQKENI. This CDR3 reads CASSSGVGNEKLFF. The CDR3 bases are TGTGCCAGCTCATCGGGGGTCGGTAATGAAAAACTGTTTTTT.

This sequence joins TRBV5-1 and TRBJ2-3, with TRBD2 matching over 12 bases. The CDR3 spans 16 residues. Germline lookup yields CDR1 SGHRS and CDR2 YFSETQ. The junction had 3 bases not matched to a gene; V was cut back by 4 bases and J by 0 bases. For the CDR3, the DNA is TGCGCCAGCAGCATCGGACTAGCGGGGAGCACAGATACGCAGTATTTT. It specifies CASSIGLAGSTDTQYF.

The chain recombines TRBV15 with TRBJ1-1, with no clear D. Germline V gives CDR1 LNHNV, CDR2 YYDKDF (reference sequence). There are 14 residues in the CDR3. Trimming stripped 5 bases from V and 1 base from J, with 11 bases between. CDR3 nucleotide sequence: TGTGCCACCAGCCCACTCTCAGGGAACACTGAAGCTTTCTTT. This codes for CATSPLSGNTEAFF. The variable domain in full, with the rest retrieved from reference TRBV15 and TRBJ1-1, is DAMVIQNPRYQVTQFGKPVTLSCSQTLNHNVMYWYQQKSSQAPKLLFHYYDKDFNNEADTPDNFQSRRPNTSFCFLDIRSPGLGDTAMYLCATSPLSGNTEAFFGQGTRLTVV.

This clone has just a few counts. The DNA of the CDR3 is TGCGCCAGCAGCCAAGATCCCGGGACTAGCGGGGGAAACAATGAGCAGTTCTTC. Translated: CASSQDPGTSGGNNEQFF. The chain is built from TRBV4-1 and TRBJ2-1; TRBD2 matches 14 bases. The CDR3 consists of 18 residues. V gave up 0 bases and J gave up 5 bases; unmatched junction bases: 6. Per the germline V gene, CDR1 is MGHRA and CDR2 is YSYEKL.

This clone was seen a handful of times. The chain recombines TRBV6-5 with TRBJ1-1, with a tentative D call TRBD1 (6 bases). The CDR3 extends over 14 amino acids. Between the trimmed V and J ends, which lost 5 bases and 6 bases, there was a span of 16 bases. The germline V gene encodes CDR1 MNHEY and CDR2 SVGAGI. CDR3 protein: CASSLLGAGAEAFF. DNA of the CDR3: TGTGCCAGCAGTCTCCTGGGGGCAGGGGCTGAAGCTTTCTTT.

This clone was observed a single time. This chain connects TRBV11-3 to TRBJ2-7, with 9 bases fitting TRBD1. This CDR3 has 15 residues. Germline CDR1 SGHNT, CDR2 YENEEA. Trimming cost V 5 bases and J 0 bases; bases outside gene matches: 5. The CDR3: CASSPGQGSSYEQYF. The CDR3 DNA follows: TGTGCCAGCAGCCCCGGACAGGGGAGCTCCTACGAGCAGTACTTC.

This chain uses TRBV6-2 or TRBV6-3 with TRBJ1-1, with 7 bases that match TRBD1. Germline assignment: CDR1 MNHEY and CDR2 SVGEGT. The CDR3 length is 17 residues. The junction had 12 bases not matched to a gene; V was cut back by 5 bases and J by 0 bases. The CDR3 nucleotides are TGTGCCAGCAGTGCGACAGGGTTAATCCTGATGAACACTGAAGCTTTCTTT. This sequence encodes CASSATGLILMNTEAFF.

This clone was seen only once. As DNA, the CDR3 is TGCGCCAGCAGTGAGTCGGTTTCCCGGACTGAAGCTTTCTTT. Encoded protein: CASSESVSRTEAFF. The chain uses TRBV10-1 and TRBJ1-1; D call uncertain. The CDR3 length is 14 residues. The germline V gene has CDR1 WNHNN and CDR2 SYGVQD (reference sequence). V shed 0 bases and J shed 5 bases, with 10 bases lying between them.

The V and J genes are TRBV6-5 and TRBJ1-5; 7 positions agree with TRBD1. The CDR3 has 14 residues. Losses at the gene ends were 5 bases for V and 3 bases for J; bases not matched to a gene: 4. Germline CDR1 and CDR2: MNHEY and SVGAGI. The CDR3 reads CASSQTGTNQPQHF. The DNA for the CDR3 is TGTGCCAGCAGTCAGACAGGGACCAATCAGCCCCAGCATTTT.

V is TRBV5-4 and J is TRBJ2-3; 9 bases fit TRBD2. Germline CDR1 is SGHNT and CDR2 is YYREEE (reference sequence). CDR3 length equals 16 residues. V shed 0 bases and J 3 bases; nucleotides not matched to a gene: 5. CDR3 DNA: TGTGCCAGCAGCTTGGTTGCGGGGGGGCGGACAGATACGCAGTATTTT. It encodes CASSLVAGGRTDTQYF.

The DNA of the CDR3 is TGTGCCAGCAGCTTGGGTACAGGGTATGGCTACACCTTC. Translated, it gives CASSLGTGYGYTF. This chain joins TRBV5-6 and TRBJ1-2; a weak D match, TRBD1 (6 bases). The V end was cut by 0 bases, the J end by 5 bases, with 8 bases between. From germline, CDR1 is SGHDT and CDR2 YYEEEE. The CDR3 contains 13 residues. Combining the CDR3 with reference TRBV5-6 and TRBJ1-2 gives the whole variable domain DAGVTQSPTHLIKTRGQQVTLRCSPKSGHDTVSWYQQALGQGPQFIFQYYEEEERQRGNFPDRFSGHQFPNYSSELNVNALLLGDSALYLCASSLGTGYGYTFGSGTRLTVV.

The rearrangement joins TRBV6-5 to TRBJ1-1; TRBD1 matches at 7 bases. From germline, CDR1 is MNHEY and CDR2 SVGAGI. The trim removed 4 bases at V and 0 bases at J, leaving 5 bases unmatched. The CDR3 is made up of 15 amino acids. CDR3 protein: CASSFDRALNTEAFF. CDR3 sequence (DNA): TGTGCCAGCAGTTTTGACAGGGCACTGAACACTGAAGCTTTCTTT.

This rearrangement joins TRBV6-2 or TRBV6-3 to TRBJ2-2; 10 bases map to TRBD2. This CDR3 spans 19 amino acids. V lost 5 bases, J lost 6 bases, and 18 bases stayed unmatched. The germline V gene has CDR1 MNHEY and CDR2 SVGEGT. The CDR3 spells CASSTRLERGGQSAGELFF. The CDR3 DNA sequence: TGTGCCAGCAGTACCCGTTTGGAGCGGGGGGGGCAATCGGCCGGGGAGCTGTTTTTT.

The DNA for the CDR3 is TGCAGCGTGACTCCGCGGCATCTAGATGAAAAACTGTTTTTT. It encodes CSVTPRHLDEKLFF. J is TRBJ1-4 and V is TRBV29-1; D gene uncertain. Per the germline V gene, CDR1 is SQVTM and CDR2 is ANQGSEA. V was cut by 6 bases and J by 6 bases, with 17 bases left in between. There are 14 residues in the CDR3.

This chain links TRBV7-9 with TRBJ1-2, with D hard to call. V lost 5 bases to trimming and J lost 1 base, with 5 bases between them. The CDR3 length is 12 residues. Germline V lookup: CDR1 SEHNR, CDR2 FQNEAQ (reference sequence). The CDR3 coding sequence is TGTGCCAGCAGCCTTATTAACTATGGCTACACCTTC. Translated, it gives CASSLINYGYTF.

The chain recombines TRBV4-1 with TRBJ1-2; D may be TRBD1 (6 bases). The V end lost 6 bases, the J end lost 9 bases, and 20 bases lay between the germline ends. This CDR3 contains 14 residues. Germline loops: CDR1 MGHRA, CDR2 YSYEKL. CDR3 region: CASRPGGQSSSYTF. Written as DNA, the CDR3 is TGCGCCAGCAGGCCGGGGGGCCAGTCCTCGAGCTACACCTTC.

The chain couples TRBV6-4 to TRBJ1-6; a possible D gene is TRBD1 (6 bases). CDR3 length: 14 residues. V lost 6 bases to trimming and J lost 5 bases, with 11 bases between them. CDR1 is MRHNA, CDR2 SNTAGT, per germline. DNA of the CDR3: TGTGCCAGCAGACAGGGTGCACATAATTCACCCCTCCACTTT. Amino acid sequence: CASRQGAHNSPLHF.